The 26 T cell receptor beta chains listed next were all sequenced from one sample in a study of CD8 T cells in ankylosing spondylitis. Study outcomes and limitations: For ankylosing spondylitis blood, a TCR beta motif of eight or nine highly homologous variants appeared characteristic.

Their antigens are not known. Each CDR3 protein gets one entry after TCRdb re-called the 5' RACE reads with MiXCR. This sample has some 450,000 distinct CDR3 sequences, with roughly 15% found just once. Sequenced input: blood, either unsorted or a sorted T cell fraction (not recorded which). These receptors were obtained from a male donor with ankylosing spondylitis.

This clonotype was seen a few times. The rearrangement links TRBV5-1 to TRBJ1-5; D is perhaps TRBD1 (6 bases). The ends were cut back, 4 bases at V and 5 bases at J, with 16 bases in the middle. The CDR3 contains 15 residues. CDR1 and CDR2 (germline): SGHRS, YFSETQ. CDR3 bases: TGCGCCAGCAGCCCGGGACCCGGGGGCGATCAGCCCCAGCATTTT. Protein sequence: CASSPGPGGDQPQHF.

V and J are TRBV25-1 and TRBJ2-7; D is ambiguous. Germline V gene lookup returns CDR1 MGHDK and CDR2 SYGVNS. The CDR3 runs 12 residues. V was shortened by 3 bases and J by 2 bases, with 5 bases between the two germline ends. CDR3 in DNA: TGTGCCAGCAGTGACAGAACCTACGAGCAGTACTTC. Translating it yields CASSDRTYEQYF.

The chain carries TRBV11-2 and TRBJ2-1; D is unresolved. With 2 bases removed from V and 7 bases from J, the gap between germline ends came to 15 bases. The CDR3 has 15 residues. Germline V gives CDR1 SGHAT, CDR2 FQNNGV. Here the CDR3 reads CASSLFGSTRNEQFF. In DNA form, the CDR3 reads TGTGCCAGCAGCTTATTCGGCTCCACCCGAAATGAGCAGTTCTTC.

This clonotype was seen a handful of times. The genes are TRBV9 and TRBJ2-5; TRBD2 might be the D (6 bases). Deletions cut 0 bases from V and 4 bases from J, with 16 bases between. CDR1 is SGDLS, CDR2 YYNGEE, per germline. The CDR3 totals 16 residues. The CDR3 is CASSVEDGGMRETQYF. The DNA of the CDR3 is TGTGCCAGCAGCGTAGAGGATGGCGGGATGAGAGAGACCCAGTACTTC. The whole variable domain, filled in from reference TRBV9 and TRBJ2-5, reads DSGVTQTPKHLITATGQRVTLRCSPRSGDLSVYWYQQSLDQGLQFLIQYYNGEERAKGNILERFSAQQFPDLHSELNLSSLELGDSALYFCASSVEDGGMRETQYFGPGTRLLVL.

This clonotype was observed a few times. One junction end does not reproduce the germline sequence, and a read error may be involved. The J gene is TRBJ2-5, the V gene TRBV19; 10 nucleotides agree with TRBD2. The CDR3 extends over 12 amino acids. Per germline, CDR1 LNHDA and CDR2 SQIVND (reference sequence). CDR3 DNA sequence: TGTGCCAGTAGTCCCCGCGGTAGCGGGAGGCACTTC. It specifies CASSPRGSGRHF.

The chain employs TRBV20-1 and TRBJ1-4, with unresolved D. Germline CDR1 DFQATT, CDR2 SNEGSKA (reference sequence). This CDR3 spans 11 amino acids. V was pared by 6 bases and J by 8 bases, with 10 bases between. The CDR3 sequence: CSAGSNEKLFF. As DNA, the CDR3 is TGCAGTGCGGGCAGCAACGAAAAACTGTTTTTT.

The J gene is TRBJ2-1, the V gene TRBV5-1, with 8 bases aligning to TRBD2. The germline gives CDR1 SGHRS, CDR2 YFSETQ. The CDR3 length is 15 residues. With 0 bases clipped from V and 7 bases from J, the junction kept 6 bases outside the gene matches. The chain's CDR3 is CASSLGQREWNEQFF. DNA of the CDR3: TGCGCCAGCAGCTTGGGCCAGCGGGAGTGGAATGAGCAGTTCTTC.

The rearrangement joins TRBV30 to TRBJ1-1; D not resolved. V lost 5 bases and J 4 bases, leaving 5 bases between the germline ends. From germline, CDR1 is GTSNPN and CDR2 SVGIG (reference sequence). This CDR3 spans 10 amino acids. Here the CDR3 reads CAWGSTEAFF. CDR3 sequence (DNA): TGTGCCTGGGGATCCACTGAAGCTTTCTTT.

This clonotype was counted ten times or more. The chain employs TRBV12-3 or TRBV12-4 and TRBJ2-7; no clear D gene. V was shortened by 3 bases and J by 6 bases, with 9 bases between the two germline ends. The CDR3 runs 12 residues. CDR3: CASSFQPSEQYF. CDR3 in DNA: TGTGCCAGCAGTTTCCAGCCGAGCGAGCAGTACTTC.

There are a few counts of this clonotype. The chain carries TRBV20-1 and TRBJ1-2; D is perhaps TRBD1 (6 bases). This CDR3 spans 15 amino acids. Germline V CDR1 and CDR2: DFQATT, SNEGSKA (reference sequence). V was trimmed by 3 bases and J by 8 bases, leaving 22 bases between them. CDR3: CSASLLQGVVAGYTF. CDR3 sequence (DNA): TGCAGTGCTAGTCTCCTACAGGGAGTGGTAGCAGGCTACACCTTC.

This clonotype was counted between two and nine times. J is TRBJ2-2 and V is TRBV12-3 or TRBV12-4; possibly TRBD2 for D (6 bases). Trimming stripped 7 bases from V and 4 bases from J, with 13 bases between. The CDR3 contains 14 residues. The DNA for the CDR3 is TGTGCCAGCACGGCGGGATTGGGCACCGGGGAGCTGTTTTTT. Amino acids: CASTAGLGTGELFF.

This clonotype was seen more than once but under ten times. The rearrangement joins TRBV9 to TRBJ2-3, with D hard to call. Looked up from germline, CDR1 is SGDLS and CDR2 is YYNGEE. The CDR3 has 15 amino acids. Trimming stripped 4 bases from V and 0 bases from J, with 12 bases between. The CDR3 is CASSPNQVSTDTQYF. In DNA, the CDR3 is TGTGCCAGCAGCCCGAACCAAGTGAGCACAGATACGCAGTATTTT.

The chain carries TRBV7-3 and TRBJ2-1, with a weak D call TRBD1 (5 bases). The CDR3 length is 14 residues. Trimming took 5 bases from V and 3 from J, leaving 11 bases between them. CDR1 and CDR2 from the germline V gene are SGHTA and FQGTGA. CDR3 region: CASSEQGVYNEQFF. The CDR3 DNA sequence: TGTGCCAGCAGCGAGCAGGGCGTCTACAATGAGCAGTTCTTC.

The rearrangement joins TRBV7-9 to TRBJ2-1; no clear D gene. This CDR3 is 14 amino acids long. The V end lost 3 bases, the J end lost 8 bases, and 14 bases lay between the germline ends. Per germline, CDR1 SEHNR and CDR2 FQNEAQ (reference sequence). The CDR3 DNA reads TGTGCCAGCAGCTTGCGACGGGCGTGGGATGAGCAGTTCTTC. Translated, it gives CASSLRRAWDEQFF.

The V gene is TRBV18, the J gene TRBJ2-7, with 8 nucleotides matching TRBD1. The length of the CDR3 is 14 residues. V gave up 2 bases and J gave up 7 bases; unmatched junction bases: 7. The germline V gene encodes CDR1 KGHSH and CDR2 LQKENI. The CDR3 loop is CASSPSRGPGEQYF. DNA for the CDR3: TGTGCCAGCTCACCATCCAGGGGGCCGGGGGAGCAGTACTTC.

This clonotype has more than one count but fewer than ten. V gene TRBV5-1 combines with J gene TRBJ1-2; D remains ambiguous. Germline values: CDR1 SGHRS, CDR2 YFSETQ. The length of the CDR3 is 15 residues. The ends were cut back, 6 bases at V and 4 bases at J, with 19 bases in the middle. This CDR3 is CASTLSEGLFYGYTF. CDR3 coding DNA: TGCGCCAGCACCCTGTCGGAAGGCTTGTTCTATGGCTACACCTTC.

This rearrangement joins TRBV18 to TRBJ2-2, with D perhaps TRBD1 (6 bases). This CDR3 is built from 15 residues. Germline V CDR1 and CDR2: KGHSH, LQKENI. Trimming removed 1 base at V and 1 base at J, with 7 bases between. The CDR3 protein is CASSPQTGNTGELFF. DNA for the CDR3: TGTGCCAGCTCACCACAGACAGGGAACACCGGGGAGCTGTTTTTT.

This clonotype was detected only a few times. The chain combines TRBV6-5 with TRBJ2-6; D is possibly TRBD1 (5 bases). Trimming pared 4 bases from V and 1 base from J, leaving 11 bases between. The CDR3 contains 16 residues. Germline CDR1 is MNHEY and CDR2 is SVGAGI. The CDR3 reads CASSLTVTSGANVLTF. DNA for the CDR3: TGTGCCAGCAGTTTGACAGTGACATCTGGGGCCAACGTCCTGACTTTC.

The CDR3 is CATSDGELWTASQETQYF. In nucleotides, the CDR3 is TGTGCCACCAGTGATGGGGAATTATGGACCGCGTCCCAAGAGACCCAGTACTTC. The chain joins TRBV24-1 to TRBJ2-5; D gene uncertain. This CDR3 region has 18 residues. CDR1 is KGHDR, CDR2 SFDVKD, per germline. V shed 3 bases and J shed 1 base, with 20 bases lying between them.

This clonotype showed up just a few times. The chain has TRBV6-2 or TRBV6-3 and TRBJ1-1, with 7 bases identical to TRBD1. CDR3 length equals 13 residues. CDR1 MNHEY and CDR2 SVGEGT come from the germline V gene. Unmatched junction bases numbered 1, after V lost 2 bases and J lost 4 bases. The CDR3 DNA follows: TGTGCCAGCAGTTACCGGGACAGCACTGAAGCTTTCTTT. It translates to CASSYRDSTEAFF.

The chain's CDR3 is CASSYDWGSNTGELFF. The CDR3 coding sequence is TGTGCCAGCAGTTACGACTGGGGTTCGAACACCGGGGAGCTGTTTTTT. The chain employs TRBV6-5 and TRBJ2-2; unclear D gene. The CDR3 spans 16 residues. Germline values: CDR1 MNHEY, CDR2 SVGAGI. V was cut by 2 bases and J by 0 bases, with 10 bases left in between.

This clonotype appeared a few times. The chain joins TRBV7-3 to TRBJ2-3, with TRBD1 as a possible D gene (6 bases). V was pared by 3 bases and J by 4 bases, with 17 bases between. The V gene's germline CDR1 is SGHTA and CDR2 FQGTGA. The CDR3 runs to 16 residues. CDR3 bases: TGTGCCAGCAGCTTTAATTTACGGACAGCCGCAGATACGCAGTATTTT. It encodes CASSFNLRTAADTQYF.

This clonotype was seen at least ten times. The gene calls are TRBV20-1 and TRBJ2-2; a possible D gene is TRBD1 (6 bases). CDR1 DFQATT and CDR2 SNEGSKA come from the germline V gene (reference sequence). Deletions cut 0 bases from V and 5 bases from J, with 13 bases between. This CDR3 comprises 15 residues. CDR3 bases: TGCAGTGCTAGAGAGGCAGGGGCGAGGACCGGGGAGCTGTTTTTT. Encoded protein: CSAREAGARTGELFF.

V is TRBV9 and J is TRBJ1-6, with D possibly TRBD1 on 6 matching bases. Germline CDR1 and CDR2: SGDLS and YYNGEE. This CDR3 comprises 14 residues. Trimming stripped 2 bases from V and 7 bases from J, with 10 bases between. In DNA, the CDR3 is TGTGCCAGCAGCGTGGGCAGGGGAAATTCACCCCTCCACTTT. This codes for CASSVGRGNSPLHF.

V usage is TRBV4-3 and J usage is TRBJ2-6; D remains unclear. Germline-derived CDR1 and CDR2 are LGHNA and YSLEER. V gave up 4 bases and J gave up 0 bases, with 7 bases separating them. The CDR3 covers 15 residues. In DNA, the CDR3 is TGCGCCAGCAGCCCAGACTTCTCTGGGGCCAACGTCCTGACTTTC. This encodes CASSPDFSGANVLTF.

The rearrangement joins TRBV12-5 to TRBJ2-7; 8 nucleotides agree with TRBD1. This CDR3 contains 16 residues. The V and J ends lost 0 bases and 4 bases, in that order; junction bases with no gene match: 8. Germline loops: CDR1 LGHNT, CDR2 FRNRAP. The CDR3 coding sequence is TGTGCTAGTGGTTTGGTATTGAGACAGGGGTTTTACGAGCAGTACTTC. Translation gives CASGLVLRQGFYEQYF.